This T cell receptor beta chain was retrieved from a study of blood T cells in healthy people across ages. PCR was performed a second time for about 7 to 12 cycles using a sample-barcoded 5' primer and a J-beta primer mix. TCRdb passed the 5' RACE reads through MiXCR, listing each CDR3 protein once. The profile shows around 900,000 distinct CDR3 sequences, roughly half of them singletons. The ends lost 5 bases at V and 4 bases at J; junction bases unmatched: 13. Looked up from germline, CDR1 is DFQATT and CDR2 is SNEGSKA (reference sequence). CDR3 length: 15 amino acids. The TCR sequence derives from a woman aged 60-75 years in good health. The V and J genes are TRBV20-1 and TRBJ2-7; 8 positions agree with TRBD2. Sequencing input: blood. The CDR3 loop is CSASGGLVGLYEQYF. CDR3 bases: TGCAGTGCTTCCGGGGGACTAGTTGGTCTTTACGAGCAGTACTTC.